The 32 T cell receptor beta chains given below trace back to one sample, sequenced in a study of glioma-infiltrating T cells after dendritic cell vaccination. Here immunoSEQ multiplex PCR was the method, and the copy in TCRdb shows in-frame clones only, minus some. The repertoire holds approximately 84,000 clones, around 84% seen once, with roughly 14% in the top ten. Source: blood, taken before dendritic cell vaccination. The origin of the receptors is a human donor with glioblastoma.

The chain is built from TRBV15 and TRBJ2-7, with D tentatively TRBD1 (5 bases). Trimming removed 0 bases at V and 0 bases at J, with 6 bases between. CDR1 LNHNV and CDR2 YYDKDF come from the germline V gene (reference sequence). CDR3 length equals 14 residues. The CDR3 protein is CATSRDQGSYEQYF. The CDR3 nucleotides are TGTGCCACCAGCAGAGATCAGGGCTCCTACGAGCAGTACTTC.

The chain has TRBV19 and TRBJ2-1, with D possibly matching TRBD1 (5 bases). The CDR3 loop spans 15 amino acids. CDR1 and CDR2 (germline): LNHDA, SQIVND (reference sequence). The germline V and J ends were trimmed by 7 bases and 0 bases, with 13 bases remaining between them. CDR3 amino acids: CASNKGESSYNEQFF. CDR3 bases: TGTGCCAGTAATAAAGGGGAAAGCTCCTACAATGAGCAGTTCTTC.

V gene TRBV4-3 combines with J gene TRBJ2-1, with D possibly being TRBD1 (5 bases). The V end lost 0 bases, the J end lost 4 bases, and 16 bases lay between the germline ends. CDR1 and CDR2 from the germline V gene are LGHNA and YSLEER. This CDR3 region has 17 residues. The CDR3 loop is CASSQDVSPDSYNEQFF. In DNA form, the CDR3 reads TGCGCCAGCAGCCAAGATGTATCCCCTGACAGTTACAATGAGCAGTTCTTC.

V usage is TRBV5-4 and J usage is TRBJ2-5, with 8 bases that match TRBD2. The CDR3 spans 15 residues. The V gene end was trimmed by 6 bases and the J gene end by 3 bases; junction bases not matched to a gene: 10. Per the germline V gene, CDR1 is SGHNT and CDR2 is YYREEE (reference sequence). CDR3 nucleotides: TGTGCCAGCACCTCTGGCGGGGGGAGGGAAGAGACCCAGTACTTC. Its protein product is CASTSGGGREETQYF.

This chain links TRBV2 with TRBJ1-2; 9 bases align to TRBD1. Per germline, CDR1 SNHLY and CDR2 FYNNEI. The V segment lost 6 bases and the J segment 5 bases; nucleotides outside the gene matches: 4. This CDR3 region has 13 residues. CDR3 in DNA: TGTGCCAGCAGGTGGGGACAGGGTTATGGCTACACCTTC. This translates into CASRWGQGYGYTF.

This clone came up a few times. The chain uses TRBV18 and TRBJ2-3; D is undetermined. Trimming took 4 bases from V and 3 from J, leaving 5 bases between them. The CDR3 loop spans 12 amino acids. Germline-derived CDR1 and CDR2 are KGHSH and LQKENI. The CDR3 DNA reads TGTGCCAGCTCACTACAGACAGATACGCAGTATTTT. Its translation: CASSLQTDTQYF.

The rearrangement joins TRBV19 to TRBJ2-1, with 15 bases lining up with TRBD2. The CDR3 is 19 amino acids. After removal of 5 bases from V and 1 base from J, the junction contained 9 bases not matched to a gene. CDR1 LNHDA and CDR2 SQIVND come from the germline V gene (reference sequence). CDR3 nucleotide sequence: TGTGCCAGTAGTGCCCGGACTAGCGGGGGGGTTAAGTCCTACAATGAGCAGTTCTTC. This encodes CASSARTSGGVKSYNEQFF.

J is TRBJ2-5 and V is TRBV27, with 8 bases aligning to TRBD2. Trimming removed 5 bases from V and 2 bases from J; junction bases left unmatched: 7. The CDR3 contains 15 residues. Germline loops: CDR1 MNHEY, CDR2 SMNVEV (reference sequence). CDR3 sequence: CASSRQLAAQETQYF. CDR3 sequence (DNA): TGTGCCAGCAGTCGCCAACTAGCGGCACAAGAGACCCAGTACTTC.

The chain has TRBV27 and TRBJ2-2; D is uncertain. The V end was cut by 5 bases, the J end by 6 bases, with 7 bases between. The CDR3 consists of 12 residues. Per the germline V gene, CDR1 is MNHEY and CDR2 is SMNVEV (reference sequence). The CDR3 reads CASSLLSGELFF. CDR3 nucleotides: TGTGCCAGCAGTCTACTATCCGGGGAGCTGTTTTTT.

This sequence joins TRBV14 and TRBJ1-2; 7 nucleotides match TRBD1. CDR3 length equals 14 residues. The V segment lost 3 bases and the J segment 4 bases; nucleotides outside the gene matches: 5. Germline lookup yields CDR1 SGHDN and CDR2 FVKESK. The CDR3 loop reads CASSHWDSVYGYTF. Here the CDR3 DNA reads TGTGCCAGCAGCCACTGGGACAGTGTCTATGGCTACACCTTC.

The rearrangement joins TRBV4-1 to TRBJ1-1; D might be TRBD1 (6 bases). The CDR3 is 15 residues long. Trimming stripped 4 bases from V and 3 bases from J, with 15 bases between. The germline CDR1 and CDR2 sequences are MGHRA and YSYEKL. The CDR3 sequence: CASSPAGRGDTEAFF. CDR3 nucleotide sequence: TGCGCCAGCAGCCCGGCGGGCAGGGGAGACACTGAAGCTTTCTTT.

The CDR3 loop is CASSLWGQGAYEQYF. For the CDR3, the DNA is TGTGCCAGCAGTCTATGGGGACAGGGGGCCTACGAGCAGTACTTC. This rearrangement joins TRBV11-2 to TRBJ2-7; 11 bases match TRBD1. Unmatched junction bases numbered 6, after V lost 6 bases and J lost 2 bases. CDR1 SGHAT and CDR2 FQNNGV come from the germline V gene. The CDR3 loop spans 15 amino acids.

This chain uses TRBV7-6 with TRBJ1-1; the D is unclear. Germline V CDR1 and CDR2: SGHVS, FNYEAQ. V dropped 1 base and J dropped 5 bases, with 11 bases sitting between them. The CDR3 is made up of 14 amino acids. DNA of the CDR3: TGTGCCAGCAGCTTAGGGGTGGAGTATACTGAAGCTTTCTTT. Residues: CASSLGVEYTEAFF.

The rearrangement links TRBV9 to TRBJ1-2; 8 positions agree with TRBD1. J was trimmed by 7 bases and V by 2 bases; bases with no gene match: 1. Germline V gene data show CDR1 as SGDLS and CDR2 as YYNGEE. The CDR3 sequence is 12 residues long. CDR3 amino acids: CASSVRGLGYTF. In nucleotides, the CDR3 is TGTGCCAGCAGCGTCAGGGGGCTTGGCTACACCTTC.

The CDR3 region has the DNA TGTGCCAGCAGCGGCGACCGCGGGAGGAGGGTTTTGCGAGGCTACACCTTC. Translated: CASSGDRGRRVLRGYTF. The chain employs TRBV7-9 and TRBJ1-2; D ambiguous. V lost 5 bases and J lost 8, with 27 bases in between. This CDR3 comprises 17 residues. CDR1 and CDR2 from the germline V gene are SEHNR and FQNEAQ (reference sequence).

The chain has TRBV10-3 and TRBJ1-1; D gene ambiguous. The CDR3 extends over 12 amino acids. Trimming shortened V by 0 bases and J by 10 bases, and 9 bases separated the two germline ends. Germline CDR1 ENHRY, CDR2 SYGVKD. The CDR3 is CAISESLLGAFF. The CDR3 coding sequence is TGTGCCATCAGTGAGTCCCTACTTGGAGCTTTCTTT.

V is TRBV7-2 and J is TRBJ1-5; 11 bases are a match to TRBD1. Germline V gives CDR1 SGHTA, CDR2 FQGNSA. With V trimmed by 5 bases and J by 0 bases, 9 bases remained unmatched. The CDR3 consists of 18 residues. This CDR3 reads CASSPGQGAGYSNQPQHF. CDR3 coding DNA: TGTGCCAGCAGCCCCGGACAGGGGGCGGGATATAGCAATCAGCCCCAGCATTTT.

This chain links TRBV15 with TRBJ2-1; 8 bases are shared with TRBD1. Germline V CDR1 and CDR2: LNHNV, YYDKDF (reference sequence). After removal of 1 base from V and 8 bases from J, the junction contained 10 bases not matched to a gene. The CDR3 runs 16 residues. This CDR3 is CATSRGTGPSSYEQFF. CDR3 sequence (DNA): TGTGCCACCAGCAGAGGGACAGGGCCTTCATCTTATGAGCAGTTCTTC.

The rearrangement links TRBV9 to TRBJ1-1; 7 positions agree with TRBD1. With 4 bases clipped from V and 1 base from J, the junction kept 7 bases outside the gene matches. The CDR3 loop spans 15 amino acids. The germline gives CDR1 SGDLS, CDR2 YYNGEE. In nucleotides, the CDR3 is TGTGCCAGCAGCCCCAATCCAGGGGGGAACACTGAAGCTTTCTTT. Amino acid sequence: CASSPNPGGNTEAFF.

In its sample, this clone was seen once. The chain links TRBV30 to TRBJ1-2; unclear D gene. CDR3 length: 14 residues. Trimming left V 2 bases short and J 7 bases short, with 17 bases between. Germline V lookup: CDR1 GTSNPN, CDR2 SVGIG (reference sequence). CDR3 protein: CAWSFPRREGGYTF. For the CDR3, the DNA is TGTGCCTGGAGTTTTCCTAGGAGGGAGGGTGGCTACACCTTC.

CDR3 DNA: TGCGCCAGCGCCTCGACAGTTGCAACTAATGAAAAACTGTTTTTT. Translating it yields CASASTVATNEKLFF. The chain couples TRBV5-1 to TRBJ1-4, with D possibly matching TRBD1 (5 bases). The germline CDR1 and CDR2 sequences are SGHRS and YFSETQ. Trimming took off 7 bases at V and 0 bases at J, with 13 bases between the two ends. This CDR3 contains 15 residues.

The chain carries TRBV5-1 and TRBJ2-2, with 7 positions matching TRBD1. V lost 0 bases, J lost 7 bases, and 9 bases stayed unmatched. Germline values: CDR1 SGHRS, CDR2 YFSETQ. The CDR3 contains 16 residues. The CDR3 region is CASSLGTGRGSGELFF. CDR3 DNA sequence: TGCGCCAGCAGCTTGGGGACAGGCAGAGGGAGCGGGGAGCTGTTTTTT.

This rearrangement joins TRBV18 to TRBJ1-5; perhaps TRBD1 as D (5 bases). V shed 3 bases and J shed 0 bases, with 9 bases lying between them. This CDR3 contains 15 residues. CDR1 is KGHSH, CDR2 LQKENI, per germline. CDR3 in amino acids: CASSPTELSNQPQHF. CDR3 nucleotides: TGTGCCAGCTCACCGACAGAGCTTAGCAATCAGCCCCAGCATTTT.

Worth noting for this clone: This sample also contains other DNA sequences that code for the same CDR3. V gene TRBV6-5 combines with J gene TRBJ2-7; 7 bases are shared with TRBD2. The CDR3 spans 14 residues. Losses at the gene ends were 5 bases for V and 2 bases for J; bases not matched to a gene: 6. The germline V gene encodes CDR1 MNHEY and CDR2 SVGAGI. Here the CDR3 reads CASSPGLGTYEQYF. CDR3 coding DNA: TGTGCCAGCAGTCCTGGACTAGGAACCTACGAGCAGTACTTC.

V gene TRBV5-6 combines with J gene TRBJ2-1; TRBD2 matches 9 bases. The CDR3 runs 18 residues. Germline CDR1 reads SGHDT; CDR2 reads YYEEEE. Trimming at V came to 4 bases and at J to 8 bases, leaving 19 bases not matched to a gene. The CDR3 DNA reads TGTGCCAGCAGCCTATTTGGGGCGGGAGGGGCGGGGGGGTATGAGCAGTTCTTC. Its translation: CASSLFGAGGAGGYEQFF. Full variable domain (remainder filled in from reference TRBV5-6 and TRBJ2-1): DAGVTQSPTHLIKTRGQQVTLRCSPKSGHDTVSWYQQALGQGPQFIFQYYEEEERQRGNFPDRFSGHQFPNYSSELNVNALLLGDSALYLCASSLFGAGGAGGYEQFFGPGTRLTVL.

The V call is TRBV7-8, the J call TRBJ1-1; D is possibly TRBD1 (6 bases). V was trimmed by 3 bases and J by 4 bases, leaving 12 bases between them. Germline V gene data show CDR1 as SGHVS and CDR2 as FQNEAQ. This CDR3 region has 14 residues. For the CDR3, the DNA is TGTGCCAGCAGCTTGAACAGGGTGGTCACTGAAGCTTTCTTT. This gives the protein CASSLNRVVTEAFF.

The chain couples TRBV2 to TRBJ1-6, with D possibly TRBD1 on 5 matching bases. V gave up 3 bases and J gave up 7 bases, with 10 bases separating them. This CDR3 spans 14 amino acids. Germline V lookup: CDR1 SNHLY, CDR2 FYNNEI. The CDR3, as DNA: TGTGCCAGCAGTGAGGTAGGGGCCAATTCACCCCTCCACTTT. This gives the protein CASSEVGANSPLHF.

V usage is TRBV28 and J usage is TRBJ2-7; 7 nucleotides line up with TRBD2. J gave up 6 bases and V 2 bases, and 10 bases lay outside the gene matches. The CDR3 sequence is 15 residues long. The germline gives CDR1 MDHEN, CDR2 SYDVKM. The CDR3 DNA sequence: TGTGCCAGCAGTTTAACCACCTTAGCGGGCGGCGAGCAGTACTTC. It specifies CASSLTTLAGGEQYF. Filled out from reference TRBV28 and TRBJ2-7, the complete variable domain reads DVKVTQSSRYLVKRTGEKVFLECVQDMDHENMFWYRQDPGLGLRLIYFSYDVKMKEKGDIPEGYSVSREKKERFSLILESASTNQTSMYLCASSLTTLAGGEQYFGPGTRLTVT.

This chain uses TRBV9 with TRBJ1-2; TRBD1 matches 8 bases. The CDR3 runs 13 residues. Unmatched junction bases numbered 4, after V lost 4 bases and J lost 5 bases. CDR1 is SGDLS, CDR2 YYNGEE, per germline. The CDR3 nucleotides read TGTGCCAGCAGCACGGGACAGGATTATGGCTACACCTTC. Protein product: CASSTGQDYGYTF.

This chain connects TRBV9 to TRBJ2-1, with D hard to call. The CDR3 extends over 14 amino acids. V dropped 0 bases and J dropped 5 bases, with 9 bases sitting between them. Germline assignment: CDR1 SGDLS and CDR2 YYNGEE. CDR3 amino acids: CASSVGDSNNEQFF. In DNA form, the CDR3 reads TGTGCCAGCAGCGTAGGAGACTCAAACAATGAGCAGTTCTTC.

The CDR3 coding sequence is TGCAGTGCTAGAAGCGACAATGAGCAGTTCTTC. It specifies CSARSDNEQFF. This sequence joins TRBV20-1 and TRBJ2-1, with D unclear. V was cut by 2 bases and J by 5 bases, with 4 bases left in between. CDR3 length: 11 amino acids. Germline V gene sequence: CDR1 DFQATT, CDR2 SNEGSKA (reference sequence).

DNA of the CDR3: TGTGCTAGTGGTTTGGTATCCGGACAAAACCCCCTTTATGAGCAGTTCTTC. It is translated as CASGLVSGQNPLYEQFF. The gene calls are TRBV12-5 and TRBJ2-1; D might be TRBD1 (5 bases). Germline V gives CDR1 LGHNT, CDR2 FRNRAP. Trimming left V 0 bases short and J 8 bases short, with 20 bases between. This CDR3 has 17 residues.